Described below is a single T cell receptor (beta chain) sequence and its context. This entry belongs to a study of blood T cells in healthy people across ages. The wider study: Per two T cells, template switching captured roughly one barcoded beta molecule.

A second PCR of roughly 7 to 11 cycles used a sample-barcoded 5' primer and a J-beta primer mix. TCRdb recomputed calls from the 5' RACE reads with MiXCR, one row per CDR3 protein. The sample yields 1.6 million or so distinct CDR3 sequences, around 35% seen once. CDR1 and CDR2 (germline): SGHTA, FQGNSA. The CDR3 consists of 14 residues. V shed 5 bases, J shed 13 bases, and the junction held 14 bases outside the gene matches. The source material was blood. The chain carries TRBV7-2 and TRBJ2-4; 7 positions agree with TRBD2. The clonotype comes from a woman in her thirties in good health. In DNA form, the CDR3 reads TGTGCCAGCAGCCCTAGGGGAGGGCCCACGGTGCAGTACTTC. Translating gives CASSPRGGPTVQYF.